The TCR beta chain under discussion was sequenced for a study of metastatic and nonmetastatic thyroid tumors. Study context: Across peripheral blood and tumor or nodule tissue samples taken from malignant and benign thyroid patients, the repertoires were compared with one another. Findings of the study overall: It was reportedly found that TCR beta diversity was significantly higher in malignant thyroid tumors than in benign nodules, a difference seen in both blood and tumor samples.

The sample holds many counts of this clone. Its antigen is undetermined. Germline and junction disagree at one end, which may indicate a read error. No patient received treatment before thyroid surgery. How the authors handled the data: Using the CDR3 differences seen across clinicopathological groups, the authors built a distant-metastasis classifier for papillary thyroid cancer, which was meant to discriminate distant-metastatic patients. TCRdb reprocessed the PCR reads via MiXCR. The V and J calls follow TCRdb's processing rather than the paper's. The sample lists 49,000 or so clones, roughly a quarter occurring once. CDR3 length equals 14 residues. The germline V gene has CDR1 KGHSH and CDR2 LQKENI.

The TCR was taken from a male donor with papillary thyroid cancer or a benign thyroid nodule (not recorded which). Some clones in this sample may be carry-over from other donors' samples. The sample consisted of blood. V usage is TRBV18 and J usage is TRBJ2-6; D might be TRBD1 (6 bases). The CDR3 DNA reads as TGTGCCAGCTCACCAAGTTTGGGGGCCGACGTCCTGACTTTC. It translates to CASSPSLGADVLTF.